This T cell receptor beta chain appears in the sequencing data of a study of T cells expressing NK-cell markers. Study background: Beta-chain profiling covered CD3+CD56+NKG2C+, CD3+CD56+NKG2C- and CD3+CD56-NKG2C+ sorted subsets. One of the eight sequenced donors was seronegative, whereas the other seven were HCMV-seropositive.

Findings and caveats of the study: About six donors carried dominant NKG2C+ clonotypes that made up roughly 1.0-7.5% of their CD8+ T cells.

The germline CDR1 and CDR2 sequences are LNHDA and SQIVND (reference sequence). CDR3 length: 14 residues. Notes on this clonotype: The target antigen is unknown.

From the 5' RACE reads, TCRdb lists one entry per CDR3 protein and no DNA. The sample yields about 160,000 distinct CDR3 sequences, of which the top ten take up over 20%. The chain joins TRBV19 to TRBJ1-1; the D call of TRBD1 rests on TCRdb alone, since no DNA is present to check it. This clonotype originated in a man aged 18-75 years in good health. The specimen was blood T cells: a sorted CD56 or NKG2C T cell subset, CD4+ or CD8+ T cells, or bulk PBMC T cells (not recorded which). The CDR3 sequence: CASTMGQQAVEAFF.